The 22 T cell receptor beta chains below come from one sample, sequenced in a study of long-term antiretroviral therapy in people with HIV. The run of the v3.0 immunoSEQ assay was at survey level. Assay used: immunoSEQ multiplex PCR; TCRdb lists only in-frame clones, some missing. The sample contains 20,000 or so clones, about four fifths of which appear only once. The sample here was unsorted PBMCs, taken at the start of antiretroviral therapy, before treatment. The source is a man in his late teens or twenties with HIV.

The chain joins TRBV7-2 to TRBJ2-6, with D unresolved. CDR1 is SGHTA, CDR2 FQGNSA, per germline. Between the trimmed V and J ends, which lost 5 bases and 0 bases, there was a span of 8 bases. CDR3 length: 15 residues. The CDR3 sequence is CASSPPHSGANVLTF. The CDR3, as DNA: TGTGCCAGCAGCCCCCCTCACTCTGGGGCCAACGTCCTGACTTTC.

The CDR3 DNA reads TGTGCCAGCTCACCACGGCAGAGTAGCTCTGGGGCCAACGTCCTGACTTTC. Its translation is CASSPRQSSSGANVLTF. This chain connects TRBV18 to TRBJ2-6, with D uncertain. Germline V gene lookup returns CDR1 KGHSH and CDR2 LQKENI. Trimming removed 1 base from V and 0 bases from J, with 10 bases in between. CDR3 length: 17 residues.

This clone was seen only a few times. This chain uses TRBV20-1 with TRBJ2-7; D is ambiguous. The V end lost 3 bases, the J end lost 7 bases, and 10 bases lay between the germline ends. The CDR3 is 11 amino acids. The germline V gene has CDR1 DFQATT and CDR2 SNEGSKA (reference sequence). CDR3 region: CSARSRGEQYF. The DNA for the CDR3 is TGCAGTGCTAGGTCCCGTGGGGAGCAGTACTTC.

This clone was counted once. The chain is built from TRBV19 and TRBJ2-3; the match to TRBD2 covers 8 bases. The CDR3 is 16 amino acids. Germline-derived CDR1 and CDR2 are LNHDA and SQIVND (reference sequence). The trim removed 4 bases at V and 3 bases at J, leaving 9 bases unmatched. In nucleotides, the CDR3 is TGTGCCAGTAGTAGCCTGGCGGGAGGAGTGACAGATACGCAGTATTTT. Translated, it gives CASSSLAGGVTDTQYF.

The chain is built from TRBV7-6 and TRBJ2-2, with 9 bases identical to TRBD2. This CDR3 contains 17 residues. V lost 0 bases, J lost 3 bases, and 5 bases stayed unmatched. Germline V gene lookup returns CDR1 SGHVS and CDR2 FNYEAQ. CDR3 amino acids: CASSLAGTSIDTGELFF. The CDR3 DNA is TGTGCCAGCAGCTTAGCGGGGACTAGCATCGACACCGGGGAGCTGTTTTTT.

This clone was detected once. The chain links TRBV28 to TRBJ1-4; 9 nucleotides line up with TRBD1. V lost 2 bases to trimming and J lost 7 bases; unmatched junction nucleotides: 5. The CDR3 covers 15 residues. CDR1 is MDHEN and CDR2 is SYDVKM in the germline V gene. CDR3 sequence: CASSLRGTGPEKLFF. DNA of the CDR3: TGTGCCAGCAGTTTAAGAGGGACAGGGCCTGAAAAACTGTTTTTT.

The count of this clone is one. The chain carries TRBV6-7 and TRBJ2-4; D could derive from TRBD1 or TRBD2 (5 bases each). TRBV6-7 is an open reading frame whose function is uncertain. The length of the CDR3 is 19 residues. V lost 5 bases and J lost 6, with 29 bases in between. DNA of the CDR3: TGTGCCAGCAGTCCACCTCGACTTCCCGGACGGGACGTGGTAAACATTCAGTACTTC. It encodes CASSPPRLPGRDVVNIQYF.

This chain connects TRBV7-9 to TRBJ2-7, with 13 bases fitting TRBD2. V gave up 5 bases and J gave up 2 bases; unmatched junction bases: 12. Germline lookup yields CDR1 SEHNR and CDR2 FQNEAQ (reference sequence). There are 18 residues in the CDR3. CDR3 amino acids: CASSNGTSGTTRTYEQYF. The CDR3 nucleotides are TGTGCCAGCAGCAACGGGACTAGCGGGACAACCCGAACCTACGAGCAGTACTTC.

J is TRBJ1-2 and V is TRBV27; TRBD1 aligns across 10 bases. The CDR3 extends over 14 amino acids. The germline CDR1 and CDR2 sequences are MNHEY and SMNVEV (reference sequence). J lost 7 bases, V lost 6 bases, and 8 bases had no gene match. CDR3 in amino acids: CASRMGQGLRGYTF. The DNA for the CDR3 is TGTGCCAGCAGGATGGGACAGGGGTTGCGTGGCTACACCTTC.

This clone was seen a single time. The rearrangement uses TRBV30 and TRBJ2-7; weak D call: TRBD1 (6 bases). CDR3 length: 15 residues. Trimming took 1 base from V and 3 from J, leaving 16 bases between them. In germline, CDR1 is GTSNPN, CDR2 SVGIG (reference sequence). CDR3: CAWSAMGAYGYEQYF. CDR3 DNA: TGTGCCTGGAGTGCGATGGGGGCGTATGGCTACGAGCAGTACTTC.

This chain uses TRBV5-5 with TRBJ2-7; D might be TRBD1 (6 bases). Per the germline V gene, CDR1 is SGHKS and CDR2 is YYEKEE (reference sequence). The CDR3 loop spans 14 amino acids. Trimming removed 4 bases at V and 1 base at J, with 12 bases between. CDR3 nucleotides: TGTGCCAGCAGCCGTGCTGGACAGTCCTACGAGCAGTACTTC. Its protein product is CASSRAGQSYEQYF.

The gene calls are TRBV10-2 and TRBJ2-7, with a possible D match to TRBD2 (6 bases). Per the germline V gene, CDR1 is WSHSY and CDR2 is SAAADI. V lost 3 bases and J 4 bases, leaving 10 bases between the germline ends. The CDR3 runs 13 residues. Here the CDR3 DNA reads TGCGCCAGCAGTGACGGGACTCAATACGAGCAGTACTTC. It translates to CASSDGTQYEQYF.

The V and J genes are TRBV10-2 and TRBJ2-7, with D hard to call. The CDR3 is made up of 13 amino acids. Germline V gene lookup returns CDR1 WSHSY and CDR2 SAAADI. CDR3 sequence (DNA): TGCGCTACAGCAGTATTAGGCGACTACGAGCAGTACTTC. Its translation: CATAVLGDYEQYF.

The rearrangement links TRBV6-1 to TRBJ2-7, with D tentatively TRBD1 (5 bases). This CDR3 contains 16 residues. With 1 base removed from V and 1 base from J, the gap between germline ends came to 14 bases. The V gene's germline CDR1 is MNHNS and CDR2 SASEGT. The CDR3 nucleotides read TGTGCCAGCAGTGAAGTTTGGGGCCCGGCATCCTACGAGCAGTACTTC. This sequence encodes CASSEVWGPASYEQYF.

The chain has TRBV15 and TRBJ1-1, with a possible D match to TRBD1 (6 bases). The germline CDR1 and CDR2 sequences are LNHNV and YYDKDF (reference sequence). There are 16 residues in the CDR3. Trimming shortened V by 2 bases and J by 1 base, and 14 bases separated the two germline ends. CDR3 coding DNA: TGTGCCACCAGCAGAACAACAGGGTTGGGGAACACTGAAGCTTTCTTT. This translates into CATSRTTGLGNTEAFF. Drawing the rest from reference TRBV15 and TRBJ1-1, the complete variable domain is DAMVIQNPRYQVTQFGKPVTLSCSQTLNHNVMYWYQQKSSQAPKLLFHYYDKDFNNEADTPDNFQSRRPNTSFCFLDIRSPGLGDTAMYLCATSRTTGLGNTEAFFGQGTRLTVV.

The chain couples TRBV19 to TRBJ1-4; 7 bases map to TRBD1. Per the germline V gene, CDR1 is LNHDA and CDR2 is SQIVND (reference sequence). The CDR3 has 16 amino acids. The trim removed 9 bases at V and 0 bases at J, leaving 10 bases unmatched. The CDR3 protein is CASRQGLHATNEKLFF. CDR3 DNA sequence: TGTGCCAGCCGACAGGGCTTACATGCAACTAATGAAAAACTGTTTTTT.

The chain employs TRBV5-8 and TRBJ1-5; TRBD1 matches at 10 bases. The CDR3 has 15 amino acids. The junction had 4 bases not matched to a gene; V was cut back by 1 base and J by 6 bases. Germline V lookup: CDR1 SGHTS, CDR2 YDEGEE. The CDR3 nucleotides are TGTGCCAGCAGCTTGTCGGGACAGGGGAGTCAGCCCCAGCATTTT. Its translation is CASSLSGQGSQPQHF.

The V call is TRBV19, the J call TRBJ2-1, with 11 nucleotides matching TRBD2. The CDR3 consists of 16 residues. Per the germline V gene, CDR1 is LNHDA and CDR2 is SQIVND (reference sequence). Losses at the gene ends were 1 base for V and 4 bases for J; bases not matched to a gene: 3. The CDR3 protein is CASSIASGRRYNEQFF. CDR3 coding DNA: TGTGCCAGTAGTATAGCTAGCGGGAGGCGATACAATGAGCAGTTCTTC.

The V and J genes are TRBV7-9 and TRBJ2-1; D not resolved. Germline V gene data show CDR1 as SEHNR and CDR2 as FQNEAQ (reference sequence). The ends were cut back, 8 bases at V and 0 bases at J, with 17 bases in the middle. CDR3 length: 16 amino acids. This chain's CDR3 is CASSPRLQSSYNEQFF. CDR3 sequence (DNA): TGTGCCAGCTCGCCCCGCCTCCAGAGCTCCTACAATGAGCAGTTCTTC.

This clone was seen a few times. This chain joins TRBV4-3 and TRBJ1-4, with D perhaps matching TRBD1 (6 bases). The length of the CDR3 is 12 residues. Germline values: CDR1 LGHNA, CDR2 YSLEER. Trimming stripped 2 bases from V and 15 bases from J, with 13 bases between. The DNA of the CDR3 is TGCGCCAGCAGCCAAATACAGGGCAAGATGTTTTTT. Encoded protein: CASSQIQGKMFF.

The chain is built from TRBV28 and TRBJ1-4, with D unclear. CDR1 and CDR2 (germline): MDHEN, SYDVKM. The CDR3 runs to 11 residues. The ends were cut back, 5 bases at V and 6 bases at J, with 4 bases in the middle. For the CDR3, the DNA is TGTGCCAGCAGTGGAGATGAAAAACTGTTTTTT. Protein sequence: CASSGDEKLFF.

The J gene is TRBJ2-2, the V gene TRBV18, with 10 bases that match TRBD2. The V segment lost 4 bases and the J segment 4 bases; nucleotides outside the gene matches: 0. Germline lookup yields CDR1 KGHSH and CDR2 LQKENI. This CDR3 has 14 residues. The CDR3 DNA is TGTGCCAGCTCACGGACTAGCGGCACCGGGGAGCTGTTTTTT. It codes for CASSRTSGTGELFF.